Below, 25 T cell receptor beta chains from the same sample are listed, as sequenced in a study of blood T cell repertoires in COVID-19. Sequencing used immunoSEQ multiplex PCR; TCRdb keeps in-frame clones, though not all of them. Of under 200,000 clones in the sample, 80% to 85% were seen once. The sample comprised peripheral blood. These receptors were taken from a human donor with acute or convalescent COVID-19. The donor label of this sample is uncertain.

The rearrangement links TRBV19 to TRBJ1-5, with a possible D match to TRBD1 (5 bases). Deletions cut 1 base from V and 4 bases from J, with 8 bases between. This CDR3 comprises 14 residues. Per the germline V gene, CDR1 is LNHDA and CDR2 is SQIVND (reference sequence). The CDR3 region has the DNA TGTGCCAGTAGTATAGCGGGGGTGAATCAGCCCCAGCATTTT. The encoded protein is CASSIAGVNQPQHF.

The rearrangement links TRBV19 to TRBJ1-1; D is ambiguous. V lost 5 bases and J lost 4, with 8 bases in between. CDR3 size: 12 residues. Per germline, CDR1 LNHDA and CDR2 SQIVND (reference sequence). CDR3 sequence: CASSSSVTEAFF. For the CDR3, the DNA is TGTGCCAGTAGTTCCAGCGTCACTGAAGCTTTCTTT. Variable domain in full (rest from reference TRBV19 and TRBJ1-1): DGGITQSPKYLFRKEGQNVTLSCEQNLNHDAMYWYRQDPGQGLRLIYYSQIVNDFQKGDIAEGYSVSREKKESFPLTVTSAQKNPTAFYLCASSSSVTEAFFGQGTRLTVV.

CDR3 bases: TGTGCCAGCAGCTTGGGACAGGGCATATTGAACACTGAAGCTTTCTTT. Encoded protein: CASSLGQGILNTEAFF. This chain connects TRBV5-4 to TRBJ1-1; the match to TRBD1 covers 7 bases. CDR1 is SGHNT and CDR2 is YYREEE in the germline V gene (reference sequence). This CDR3 region has 16 residues. V shed 0 bases, J shed 0 bases, and the junction held 5 bases outside the gene matches. The full variable domain, with the rest looked up from reference TRBV5-4 and TRBJ1-1, is ETGVTQSPTHLIKTRGQQVTLRCSSQSGHNTVSWYQQALGQGPQFIFQYYREEENGRGNFPPRFSGLQFPNYSSELNVNALELDDSALYLCASSLGQGILNTEAFFGQGTRLTVV.

There are a few counts of this clone. The gene calls are TRBV5-1 and TRBJ2-1; 12 positions agree with TRBD2. This CDR3 region has 16 residues. V was pared by 2 bases and J by 5 bases, with 5 bases of the junction left unmatched. The germline V gene has CDR1 SGHRS and CDR2 YFSETQ. CDR3 sequence reads: CASSFSSGRAHNEQFF. CDR3 nucleotide sequence: TGCGCCAGCAGCTTCTCTAGCGGGAGGGCCCACAATGAGCAGTTCTTC.

The chain recombines TRBV5-4 with TRBJ2-1; D might be TRBD2 (5 bases). V lost 4 bases and J 7 bases, leaving 12 bases between the germline ends. CDR3 length: 13 amino acids. Germline V gene data show CDR1 as SGHNT and CDR2 as YYREEE (reference sequence). CDR3 region: CASSHSRGNEQFF. The CDR3 DNA is TGTGCCAGCAGCCACTCCCGGGGTAATGAGCAGTTCTTC.

CDR3 sequence: CAWSAGQGVFGAPLHF. The CDR3 bases are TGTGCCTGGAGTGCGGGACAGGGGGTTTTTGGGGCACCCCTCCACTTT. This chain connects TRBV30 to TRBJ1-6; 11 bases line up with TRBD1. From germline, CDR1 is GTSNPN and CDR2 SVGIG (reference sequence). CDR3 length: 16 amino acids. J gave up 11 bases and V 1 base, and 10 bases lay outside the gene matches.

This rearrangement joins TRBV5-6 to TRBJ2-5, with 10 nucleotides matching TRBD2. Germline V gene sequence: CDR1 SGHDT, CDR2 YYEEEE. Trimming took 0 bases from V and 4 from J; bases not matched to a gene: 0. CDR3 length: 14 amino acids. CDR3 in amino acids: CASSLGLAGETQYF. In DNA, the CDR3 is TGTGCCAGCAGCTTGGGACTAGCGGGAGAGACCCAGTACTTC.

CDR3 protein: CAIKAAGGPSETQYF. The CDR3, as DNA: TGTGCCATCAAGGCAGCGGGGGGGCCCAGTGAGACCCAGTACTTC. This rearrangement joins TRBV10-3 to TRBJ2-5, with 10 bases lining up with TRBD2. The CDR3 has 15 residues. The V gene's germline CDR1 is ENHRY and CDR2 SYGVKD. Trimming removed 7 bases from V and 5 bases from J; junction bases left unmatched: 10.

This clone occurred once. CDR3 in amino acids: CASSDRAIQETQYF. CDR3 DNA sequence: TGTGCCAGCAGTGACAGGGCGATTCAAGAGACCCAGTACTTC. The gene calls are TRBV6-1 and TRBJ2-5, with D possibly TRBD1 on 5 matching bases. This CDR3 region has 14 residues. Looked up from germline, CDR1 is MNHNS and CDR2 is SASEGT. The V end lost 3 bases, the J end lost 2 bases, and 10 bases lay between the germline ends.

This clone has just one count. The chain recombines TRBV2 with TRBJ1-1, with 7 bases matching TRBD1. The CDR3 is 12 amino acids. The germline gives CDR1 SNHLY, CDR2 FYNNEI. V was clipped by 5 bases and J by 8 bases; unmatched bases: 5. The CDR3 DNA follows: TGTGCCAGCAGTTACGACAGGGAGGAAGCTTTCTTT. It translates to CASSYDREEAFF. The full variable domain, in which reference TRBV2 and TRBJ1-1 provide the parts outside the CDR3, is EPEVTQTPSHQVTQMGQEVILRCVPISNHLYFYWYRQILGQKVEFLVSFYNNEISEKSEIFDDQFSVERPDGSNFTLKIRSTKLEDSAMYFCASSYDREEAFFGQGTRLTVV.

The rearrangement links TRBV18 to TRBJ2-7; perhaps TRBD1 as D (6 bases). Trimming removed 4 bases from V and 3 bases from J, with 16 bases in between. Germline V gene data show CDR1 as KGHSH and CDR2 as LQKENI. The CDR3 is 15 residues long. In nucleotides, the CDR3 is TGTGCCAGCTCACGAGACCCGCAGGGGAACTACGAGCAGTACTTC. It translates to CASSRDPQGNYEQYF.

V usage is TRBV29-1 and J usage is TRBJ2-7; tentatively, D is TRBD2 (5 bases). With 3 bases removed from V and 4 bases from J, the gap between germline ends came to 7 bases. Germline lookup yields CDR1 SQVTM and CDR2 ANQGSEA. This CDR3 contains 11 residues. This chain's CDR3 is CSVDRGYEQYF. The CDR3 bases are TGCAGCGTTGATAGAGGGTACGAGCAGTACTTC.

The chain joins TRBV6-1 to TRBJ2-7; 9 bases line up with TRBD2. The CDR3 covers 17 residues. J lost 2 bases, V lost 4 bases, and 12 bases had no gene match. Germline CDR1 MNHNS, CDR2 SASEGT. The CDR3 nucleotides are TGTGCCAGCAGTGGGCCAGGGGTAGCGGGGGTAACCTACGAGCAGTACTTC. This sequence encodes CASSGPGVAGVTYEQYF.

This clone was observed a single time. The V gene is TRBV2, the J gene TRBJ1-2; 7 nucleotides agree with TRBD1. With V trimmed by 9 bases and J by 8 bases, 18 bases remained unmatched. The CDR3 consists of 15 residues. CDR1 and CDR2 from the germline V gene are SNHLY and FYNNEI. The CDR3, as DNA: TGTGCCAGTCGAGGGGAGCAGACAGGGTCAGGAGGCTACACCTTC. Its protein is CASRGEQTGSGGYTF.

This chain uses TRBV30 with TRBJ2-7; 10 bases agree with TRBD1. Germline lookup yields CDR1 GTSNPN and CDR2 SVGIG (reference sequence). The CDR3 sequence is 15 residues long. The V and J ends lost 1 base and 0 bases, in that order; junction bases with no gene match: 3. This CDR3 is CAWSGWTGGSYEQYF. The CDR3 DNA reads TGTGCCTGGAGTGGCTGGACAGGGGGCTCCTACGAGCAGTACTTC.

CDR3 residues: CSAAPTGSNEQYF. CDR3 sequence (DNA): TGCAGCGCTGCCCCGACAGGGTCTAACGAGCAGTACTTC. This chain joins TRBV29-1 and TRBJ2-7; 7 bases are shared with TRBD1. Germline CDR1 and CDR2: SQVTM and ANQGSEA. The CDR3 length is 13 residues. V lost 7 bases, J lost 5 bases, and 11 bases stayed unmatched.

Only a few counts were recorded for this clone. The chain couples TRBV12-2 to TRBJ1-3; the table's D call, TRBD1, has no DNA check behind it. TRBV12-2 is a documented pseudogene. The CDR3 runs to 15 residues. The CDR3 DNA is TGTGCAAGTCGCACTCAGGGACACTGGGGAAACACCATATATTTT. Its translation: CASRTQGHWGNTIYF.

The chain carries TRBV19 and TRBJ2-1, with a tentative D call TRBD2 (6 bases). Germline assignment: CDR1 LNHDA and CDR2 SQIVND (reference sequence). V was clipped by 7 bases and J by 0 bases, with 16 bases between them. The CDR3 runs to 16 residues. The CDR3 protein is CASNPRSGSSYNEQFF. As DNA, the CDR3 is TGTGCCAGTAACCCCCGGAGCGGGTCCTCCTACAATGAGCAGTTCTTC. The full variable domain, rest sourced from reference TRBV19 and TRBJ2-1, is DGGITQSPKYLFRKEGQNVTLSCEQNLNHDAMYWYRQDPGQGLRLIYYSQIVNDFQKGDIAEGYSVSREKKESFPLTVTSAQKNPTAFYLCASNPRSGSSYNEQFFGPGTRLTVL.

The CDR3 is CAWSVRDRSNGYTF. DNA of the CDR3: TGTGCCTGGAGTGTACGGGACAGGTCAAATGGCTACACCTTC. The genes are TRBV30 and TRBJ1-2; 8 bases align to TRBD1. V lost 0 bases and J lost 6; bases outside the gene matches: 6. The length of the CDR3 is 14 residues. Germline V gene sequence: CDR1 GTSNPN, CDR2 SVGIG (reference sequence).

V usage is TRBV6-5 and J usage is TRBJ2-2; 10 bases match TRBD2. Per the germline V gene, CDR1 is MNHEY and CDR2 is SVGAGI. The V gene end was trimmed by 5 bases and the J gene end by 1 base; junction bases not matched to a gene: 1. The CDR3 is 15 amino acids. The CDR3 coding sequence is TGTGCCAGCAGTCGACTAGCGGGGAACACCGGGGAGCTGTTTTTT. This codes for CASSRLAGNTGELFF.

The chain has TRBV6-5 and TRBJ1-2; D uncertain. Trimming removed 11 bases from V and 3 bases from J, with 13 bases in between. Germline values: CDR1 MNHEY, CDR2 SVGAGI. The CDR3 contains 12 residues. In nucleotides, the CDR3 is TGTGCCTGCGGCGGTCCTCACTATGGCTACACCTTC. Translating gives CACGGPHYGYTF.

The chain employs TRBV9 and TRBJ1-1; no reliable D call. CDR3 length equals 16 residues. Trimming removed 3 bases at V and 0 bases at J, with 15 bases between. Germline V gene data show CDR1 as SGDLS and CDR2 as YYNGEE. CDR3 sequence (DNA): TGTGCCAGCAGCGCCCTAGATAGGCACATGAACACTGAAGCTTTCTTT. Its protein is CASSALDRHMNTEAFF. The complete variable domain, with remaining parts taken from reference TRBV9 and TRBJ1-1, reads DSGVTQTPKHLITATGQRVTLRCSPRSGDLSVYWYQQSLDQGLQFLIQYYNGEERAKGNILERFSAQQFPDLHSELNLSSLELGDSALYFCASSALDRHMNTEAFFGQGTRLTVV.

The rearrangement uses TRBV5-5 and TRBJ2-5; 13 bases map to TRBD2. Germline V gene lookup returns CDR1 SGHKS and CDR2 YYEKEE (reference sequence). V was clipped by 3 bases and J by 5 bases; unmatched bases: 1. The CDR3 totals 14 residues. The CDR3 DNA sequence: TGTGCCAGCAGCTGGACTAGCGGGGGCGAGACCCAGTACTTC. Translated, it gives CASSWTSGGETQYF.

This clone was recorded a few times. The gene calls are TRBV19 and TRBJ2-5, with a weak D call TRBD1 (6 bases). Trimming removed 3 bases from V and 1 base from J, with 12 bases in between. Germline CDR1 and CDR2: LNHDA and SQIVND (reference sequence). CDR3 size: 15 residues. CDR3 DNA: TGTGCCAGTAGTATCGCGGACAGTTCCCAAGAGACCCAGTACTTC. Amino acids: CASSIADSSQETQYF.

The chain has TRBV5-1 and TRBJ1-3; D remains unclear. The V gene lost 2 bases and the J gene lost 3 bases, with 9 bases spanning the gap. From germline, CDR1 is SGHRS and CDR2 YFSETQ. The CDR3 covers 14 residues. Here the CDR3 reads CASSFTGGGNTIYF. The CDR3 nucleotides read TGCGCCAGCAGCTTTACGGGAGGTGGAAACACCATATATTTT.